Listed below are T cell receptor beta chains from one sample, sequenced in a study of blood T cells in healthy people across ages. A single record per CDR3 protein comes from TCRdb applying MiXCR to the 5' RACE reads. The sample has hundreds of thousands of distinct CDR3 sequences, 49% seen once. Sequenced: blood. Receptor source: an older woman in good health. CDR3s include the opening cysteine and the closing phenylalanine or tryptophan. The D gene is left open where the match is weak. Only some rows state a clone size, as once, few, many or a class for expanded clones.

size	V	J	D	DNA	CDR3
.	TRBV18	TRBJ2-3	.	TGTGCCAGCTCACCATTTTTCCGGACAGCATCTAGCACAGATACGCAGTATTTT	CASSPFFRTASSTDTQYF
.	TRBV5-5	TRBJ2-1	.	TGTGCCAGCAGCACGCAGGGGGGAGCCTACAATGAGCAGTTCTTC	CASSTQGGAYNEQFF
.	TRBV10-3	TRBJ2-3	.	TGTGCCATCGGACAGAGCACAGATACGCAGTATTTT	CAIGQSTDTQYF
.	TRBV2	TRBJ2-7	TRBD2	TGTGCCAGCAGTGAAGGGGGACTAGCGGCAAGCAATGAGCAGTACTTC	CASSEGGLAASNEQYF
.	TRBV5-1	TRBJ1-2	TRBD1	TGCGCCAGCAGCTCGGGACAGGGAAGATATGGCTACACCTTC	CASSSGQGRYGYTF
.	TRBV20-1	TRBJ2-3	TRBD2	TGCAGTGCTAGTTACCCCTCTACTAGCGGGAGGGACACAGATACGCAGTATTTT	CSASYPSTSGRDTDTQYF
few	TRBV3-1	TRBJ2-1	.	TGTGCCAGCAGCCAAGATTCGGCTTACAATGAGCAGTTCTTC	CASSQDSAYNEQFF
.	TRBV28	TRBJ2-7	TRBD2	TGCGCCAGCAGTCTAGCGGGAGGGCCGGGCTACGAGCAGTACTTC	CASSLAGGPGYEQYF
.	TRBV20-1	TRBJ2-7	TRBD2	TGCAGTGCTAGTTTGGCTAGCGGGAGGGCCGCGATTGGATACGAGCAGTACTTC	CSASLASGRAAIGYEQYF
few	TRBV20-1	TRBJ2-5	.	TGCAGTGCTAGAGATGGGAGGACCCAGGAGACCCAGTACTTC	CSARDGRTQETQYF
.	TRBV3-1	TRBJ1-2	.	TGTGCCAGCAGCCAAGCTGGGGGGGGGAACTATGGCTACACCTTC	CASSQAGGGNYGYTF
many	TRBV10-3	TRBJ2-7	TRBD2	TGTGCCATCAGTGAGTCTAGCGGGAGATCCTACGAGCAGTACTTC	CAISESSGRSYEQYF
.	TRBV15	TRBJ2-7	.	TGTGCCACCGCACGAGAGGACTTTAGTACTCCCGAGCAGTACTTC	CATAREDFSTPEQYF
once	TRBV5-1	TRBJ1-5	TRBD1	TGCGCCAGCAGCTTGGGGGACAGTAGCTTTAGCAATCAGCCCCAGCATTTT	CASSLGDSSFSNQPQHF
.	TRBV27	TRBJ1-4	TRBD1	TGTGCCAGCAGTTCAACTAAGGACAGGGGGCTTGGTCTTGAAAAGCTGTTTTTT	CASSSTKDRGLGLEKLFF
few	TRBV6-6	TRBJ2-1	TRBD2	TGTGCCAGCCGACCTCCGGGACTAGCGGGTGGAGAGCAGTTCTTC	CASRPPGLAGGEQFF
.	TRBV7-2	TRBJ2-1	.	TGTGCCAGCAGCTTTGCGGCAGGTTCCTACAGTGAGCAGTTCTTC	CASSFAAGSYSEQFF
few	TRBV7-2	TRBJ2-3	TRBD1	TGTGCCAGCAGCTTAAGGAGGGGGACAGGGGGCATCAACGATGTCTATACGCAGTATTTT	CASSLRRGTGGINDVYTQYF
.	TRBV9	TRBJ2-7	TRBD1	TGTGCCAGCAGCGTAGTCGCAGGGGGCTACGAGCAGTACTTC	CASSVVAGGYEQYF
.	TRBV7-2	TRBJ2-5	.	TGTGCCAGCAGCCGAAGCGAGACCCAGTACTTC	CASSRSETQYF
.	TRBV7-8	TRBJ2-7	.	TGTGCCAGCAGCTTCGGCGCCGAGCAGTACTTC	CASSFGAEQYF
many	TRBV5-1	TRBJ1-2	.	TGCGCCAGCAGCCCCCTTGGGGAACGCCATGGCTACACCTTC	CASSPLGERHGYTF
.	TRBV20-1	TRBJ1-5	.	TGCAGTGCTAGTCCCCTTGCACAGGGTGGGTATCAGCCCCAGCATTTT	CSASPLAQGGYQPQHF
.	TRBV4-2	TRBJ1-4	.	TGTGCCAGCAGCCAAAATGATGAAAAACTGTTTTTT	CASSQNDEKLFF
.	TRBV29-1	TRBJ1-1	TRBD1	TGCAGCGTTGACAGGGGGCGAACCATGAACACTGAAGCTTTCTTT	CSVDRGRTMNTEAFF
.	TRBV7-2	TRBJ2-3	TRBD2	TGTGCCAACAGCTGGGGCGGAGCGGGAGCGGATACGCAGTATTTT	CANSWGGAGADTQYF
.	TRBV18	TRBJ2-7	TRBD2	TGTGCCAGCTCCCCCGCCGGGGGGGGCTACGAGCAGTACTTC	CASSPAGGGYEQYF
many	TRBV2	TRBJ1-2	.	TGTGCCAGCAGTCCGGGACCGCAAAACCTTAACTATGGCTACACCTTC	CASSPGPQNLNYGYTF
.	TRBV5-1	TRBJ2-7	.	TGCGCCAGCAGCTCAGTCAGGGATTCCTACGAGCAGTACTTC	CASSSVRDSYEQYF
few	TRBV20-1	TRBJ2-7	.	TGCAGTGTTCCGCGGGCAAACTACGAGCAGTACTTC	CSVPRANYEQYF
once	TRBV15	TRBJ2-7	.	TGTGCCACCAGCAGAGATCTGGGGGGTGAGACCTACGAGCAGTACTTC	CATSRDLGGETYEQYF
.	TRBV7-2	TRBJ2-7	.	TGTGCCAGCAGCGCAGATTTCTACGAGCAGTACTTC	CASSADFYEQYF
.	TRBV27	TRBJ1-6	.	TGTGCCAGCAGTCCGACAGGCTGGAATTCACCCCTCCACTTT	CASSPTGWNSPLHF
.	TRBV6-5	TRBJ1-1	.	TGTGCCAGCGCAGGGGTGAACACGGAAGCTTTTTTT	CASAGVNTEAFF
.	TRBV4-2	TRBJ1-1	.	TGTGCCAGCAGCCAAGATTTGCCCTTTCGTGGGGGACGGGACACTGAAGCTTTCTTT	CASSQDLPFRGGRDTEAFF
.	TRBV10-3	TRBJ2-7	TRBD2	TGTGCCACCGCGACTAGCGGGAGCAATGAGCAGTACTTC	CATATSGSNEQYF
.	TRBV6-5	TRBJ1-1	.	TGTGCCAGCAGATATCAGGGTACGACTGAAGCTTTCTTT	CASRYQGTTEAFF
many	TRBV7-2	TRBJ2-7	.	TGTGCCAGCAGCTTAGACCCCCTCCCCCGGGATAAGTACTTC	CASSLDPLPRDKYF
.	TRBV4-2	TRBJ1-3	.	TGTGCCAGCAGCCAAGATGCGTACGCTGGAAACACCATATATTTT	CASSQDAYAGNTIYF
few	TRBV28	TRBJ2-7	TRBD1	TGTGCCAGCAGTCTAACGGGACAGCTACTCTACGAGCAGTACTTC	CASSLTGQLLYEQYF
few	TRBV10-3	TRBJ2-7	.	TGTGCCATCAACCGGTCGGGAGCCGAGCAGTACTTC	CAINRSGAEQYF
.	TRBV7-3	TRBJ2-5	.	TGTGCCAGCAGCTTAACGCTGCATGCGGAGCAGTACTTC	CASSLTLHAEQYF
.	TRBV7-3	TRBJ2-7	.	TGTGCCAGCAGCTTATCCTCGGACGTCTCCTACGAGCAGTACTTC	CASSLSSDVSYEQYF
.	TRBV5-1	TRBJ2-6	.	TGCGCCAGCAGCTTGATGGAACCTGGGGCCAACGTCCTGACTTTC	CASSLMEPGANVLTF
few	TRBV5-1	TRBJ2-7	TRBD2	TGCGCCAGCAGCTTGGTATCCGGGACTAGCGGGAGGACGGGGACACCCACGGAGCAGTACTTC	CASSLVSGTSGRTGTPTEQYF
few	TRBV7-8	TRBJ2-1	.	TGTGCCAGCAGCTCGGGGGTAGACAATGAGCAGTTCTTC	CASSSGVDNEQFF
few	TRBV7-2	TRBJ2-3	.	TGTGCCAGCAGCTTAGTAGGAGGCGTTGGAGATACGCAGTATTTT	CASSLVGGVGDTQYF
.	TRBV29-1	TRBJ1-1	.	TGCAGCGTTTCATATTTCAACACTGAAGCTTTCTTT	CSVSYFNTEAFF
few	TRBV28	TRBJ2-7	.	TGTGCCAGCAGTTCGGGAGTCTACGAGCAGTACTTC	CASSSGVYEQYF
few	TRBV20-1	TRBJ2-7	TRBD2	TGCAGTGCTAGAGATCCCTCGGGACTACGCTACGAGCAGTACTTC	CSARDPSGLRYEQYF
.	TRBV4-2	TRBJ1-6	TRBD1	TGTGCCAGCAGCCAAGGGAGCTTGGACAGGGAAGATCCACCCCTCCACTTT	CASSQGSLDREDPPLHF
.	TRBV10-3	TRBJ2-5	TRBD1	TGTGCCATCAGTCCCTGGGACAGGGTGGAAGAGACCCAGTACTTC	CAISPWDRVEETQYF
.	TRBV20-1	TRBJ2-3	TRBD2	TGCAGTGCTAGAGAGACTAGCGGGAGGGTAGGAGATACGCAGTATTTT	CSARETSGRVGDTQYF